This section outlines one TCR beta chain sequence together with its context. The data were obtained in a study of CD8 T cells in Susac syndrome. Random-hexamer reverse transcription was applied to roughly 0.5 to 1 ug RNA. One entry per CDR3 protein results from TCRdb running MiXCR on the immunoSEQ multiplex PCR reads. The sample holds 200,000 to 300,000 distinct CDR3 sequences; about 93% are singletons and the top ten take 0.07% to 0.09%. The CDR3 covers 17 residues. V gave up 3 bases and J gave up 2 bases, with 18 bases separating them. Germline CDR1 and CDR2: SGHTA and FQGNSA. The chain carries TRBV7-2 and TRBJ2-3; no reliable D call. This clonotype was sampled from a human donor with multiple sclerosis. Specimen: CD4+ T cells from PBMCs. Written as DNA, the CDR3 is TGTGCCAGCAGCTTTGTTTGGAATGCTGCATTCACAGATACGCAGTATTTT. Protein product: CASSFVWNAAFTDTQYF.